These 10 T cell receptor beta chains came from one sample sequenced in a study of T cell responses to AZD1222 COVID-19 vaccine (dated by TCRdb to the early 2020s). The time point label on this specimen signifies: baseline before first vaccination. Libraries were prepared through the immunoSEQ multiplex PCR assay. TCRdb re-hosts the immuneACCESS table, in-frame sequences only. Its copies lack some clones; in the studies checked, an unresolved V gene accounts for under half of them, and the cause for the rest is not known. This sample has around 99,000 clones in its table, and about 85% of those were observed once. The biggest ten clones account for roughly 5.2% of the sample. Sequencing used peripheral blood, obtained on day 0 of AZD1222 vaccination. These receptors came from an adult in good health.

J is TRBJ1-5 and V is TRBV11-3; D possibly corresponds to TRBD1 (5 bases). Trimming removed 4 bases at V and 5 bases at J, with 27 bases between. Per the germline V gene, CDR1 is SGHNT and CDR2 is YENEEA. CDR3 length: 19 amino acids. The CDR3 sequence: CASSWGFGHLQAIDQPQHF. DNA for the CDR3: TGTGCCAGCAGCTGGGGGTTTGGGCACTTGCAGGCCATCGATCAGCCCCAGCATTTT.

The J gene is TRBJ2-7, the V gene TRBV5-6; no clear D. The germline CDR1 and CDR2 sequences are SGHDT and YYEEEE. The CDR3 runs to 15 residues. Trimming removed 1 base from V and 7 bases from J, with 18 bases in between. The CDR3, as DNA: TGTGCCAGCAGCTTGTTGTCGCTCCGACCTGGGGAGCAGTACTTC. It translates to CASSLLSLRPGEQYF.

This clone was counted a single time. The J gene is TRBJ1-2, the V gene TRBV5-5; TRBD1 aligns across 7 bases. Germline CDR1 and CDR2: SGHKS and YYEKEE (reference sequence). The CDR3 totals 14 residues. The J segment lost 5 bases and the V segment lost 4 bases, leaving 8 bases of the junction unmatched. The DNA for the CDR3 is TGTGCCAGCAGCGTGTGGGGACAGTATTATGGCTACACCTTC. Amino acids: CASSVWGQYYGYTF. The full variable domain, in which reference TRBV5-5 and TRBJ1-2 provide the parts outside the CDR3, is DAGVTQSPTHLIKTRGQQVTLRCSPISGHKSVSWYQQVLGQGPQFIFQYYEKEERGRGNFPDRFSARQFPNYSSELNVNALLLGDSALYLCASSVWGQYYGYTFGSGTRLTVV.

In nucleotides, the CDR3 is TGTGCCACCAGCAAGCGACAGGGCGGCACAGATACGCAGTATTTT. Its translation is CATSKRQGGTDTQYF. The chain has TRBV15 and TRBJ2-3, with 7 nucleotides matching TRBD1. The ends lost 4 bases at V and 1 base at J; junction bases unmatched: 5. CDR1 is LNHNV and CDR2 is YYDKDF in the germline V gene (reference sequence). This CDR3 comprises 15 residues.

The chain carries TRBV18 and TRBJ1-1; tentative D call: TRBD1 (5 bases). Germline V gives CDR1 KGHSH, CDR2 LQKENI. V was shortened by 2 bases and J by 10 bases, with 17 bases between the two germline ends. There are 14 residues in the CDR3. For the CDR3, the DNA is TGTGCCAGCTCACCATTGCAGGGTAATGGGATAGCTTTCTTT. Residues: CASSPLQGNGIAFF.

The gene calls are TRBV20-1 and TRBJ1-2, with D hard to call. V was pared by 3 bases and J by 4 bases, with 9 bases between. Germline V lookup: CDR1 DFQATT, CDR2 SNEGSKA (reference sequence). The CDR3 has 12 residues. CDR3 amino acids: CSASPGRYGYTF. The DNA for the CDR3 is TGCAGTGCTAGTCCGGGCCGCTATGGCTACACCTTC.

J is TRBJ2-7 and V is TRBV5-5, with D perhaps TRBD2 (5 bases). CDR3 length: 12 amino acids. Per germline, CDR1 SGHKS and CDR2 YYEKEE (reference sequence). V lost 0 bases and J 6 bases, leaving 7 bases between the germline ends. The CDR3 DNA reads TGTGCCAGCAGCTTGGGCGGGTTCGAGCAGTACTTC. Amino acids: CASSLGGFEQYF.

CDR3 sequence (DNA): TGTGCCAGCAGAGGCCTATCGCGGGGAAAACTGTTTTTT. Translated, it gives CASRGLSRGKLFF. The gene calls are TRBV28 and TRBJ1-4; unclear D gene. In germline, CDR1 is MDHEN, CDR2 SYDVKM. This CDR3 comprises 13 residues. V was shortened by 6 bases and J by 10 bases, with 15 bases between the two germline ends.

The chain links TRBV11-2 to TRBJ2-7; D possibly corresponds to TRBD2 (5 bases). The germline V and J ends were trimmed by 5 bases and 2 bases, with 13 bases remaining between them. This CDR3 contains 14 residues. Germline CDR1 reads SGHAT; CDR2 reads FQNNGV. The CDR3 region has the DNA TGTGCCAGCAGCCCGGGGTCACGTGCCTACGAGCAGTACTTC. Translation: CASSPGSRAYEQYF.

This clone was seen only a few times. The chain recombines TRBV30 with TRBJ2-2; 11 bases fit TRBD2. This CDR3 has 15 residues. CDR1 GTSNPN and CDR2 SVGIG come from the germline V gene (reference sequence). V lost 3 bases and J lost 2; bases outside the gene matches: 2. CDR3 amino acids: CAWRGLAANTGELFF. The CDR3, as DNA: TGTGCCTGGAGGGGACTAGCGGCAAACACCGGGGAGCTGTTTTTT.